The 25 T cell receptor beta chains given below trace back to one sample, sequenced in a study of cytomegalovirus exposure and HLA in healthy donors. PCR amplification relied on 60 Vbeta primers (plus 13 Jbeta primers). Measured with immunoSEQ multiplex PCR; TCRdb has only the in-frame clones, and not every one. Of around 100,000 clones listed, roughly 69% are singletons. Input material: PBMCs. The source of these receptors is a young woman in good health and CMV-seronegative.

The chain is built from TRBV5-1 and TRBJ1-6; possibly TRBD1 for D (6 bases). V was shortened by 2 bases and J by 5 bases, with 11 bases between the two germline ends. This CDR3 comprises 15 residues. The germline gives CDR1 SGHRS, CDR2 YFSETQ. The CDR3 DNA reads TGCGCCAGCAGCTTTGTGGGGGCGGATAATTCACCCCTCCACTTT. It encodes CASSFVGADNSPLHF. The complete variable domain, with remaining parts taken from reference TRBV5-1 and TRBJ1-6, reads KAGVTQTPRYLIKTRGQQVTLSCSPISGHRSVSWYQQTPGQGLQFLFEYFSETQRNKGNFPGRFSGRQFSNSRSEMNVSTLELGDSALYLCASSFVGADNSPLHFGNGTRLTVT.

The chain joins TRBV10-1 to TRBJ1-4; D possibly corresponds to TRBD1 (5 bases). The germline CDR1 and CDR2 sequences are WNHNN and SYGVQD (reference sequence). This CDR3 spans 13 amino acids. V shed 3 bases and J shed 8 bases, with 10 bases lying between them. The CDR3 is CASSENRGEKLFF. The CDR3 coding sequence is TGCGCCAGCAGTGAAAATAGGGGCGAAAAACTGTTTTTT.

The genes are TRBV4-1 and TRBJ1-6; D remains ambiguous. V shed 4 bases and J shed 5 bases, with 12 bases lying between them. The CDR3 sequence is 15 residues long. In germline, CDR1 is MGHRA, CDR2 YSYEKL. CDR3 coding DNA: TGCGCCAGCAGCCCCGCCAGGTACCATAATTCACCCCTCCACTTT. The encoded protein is CASSPARYHNSPLHF.

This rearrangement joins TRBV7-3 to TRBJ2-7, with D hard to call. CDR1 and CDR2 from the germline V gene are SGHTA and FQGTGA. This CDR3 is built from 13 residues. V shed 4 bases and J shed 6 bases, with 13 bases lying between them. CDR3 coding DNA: TGTGCCAGCAGCTCGCCAGGCCGCCCCGAGCAGTACTTC. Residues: CASSSPGRPEQYF.

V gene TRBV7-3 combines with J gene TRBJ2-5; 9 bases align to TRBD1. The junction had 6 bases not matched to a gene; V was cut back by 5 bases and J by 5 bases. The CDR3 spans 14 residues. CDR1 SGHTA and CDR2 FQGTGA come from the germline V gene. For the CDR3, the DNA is TGTGCCAGCAGCAGGGACAGGGATGGGGAGACCCAGTACTTC. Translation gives CASSRDRDGETQYF.

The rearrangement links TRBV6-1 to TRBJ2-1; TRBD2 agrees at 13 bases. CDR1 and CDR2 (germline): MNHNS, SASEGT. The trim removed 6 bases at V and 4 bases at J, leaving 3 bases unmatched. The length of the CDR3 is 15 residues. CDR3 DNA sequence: TGTGCCAGCAGATGGGGACTAGCGGGGTACAATGAGCAGTTCTTC. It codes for CASRWGLAGYNEQFF.

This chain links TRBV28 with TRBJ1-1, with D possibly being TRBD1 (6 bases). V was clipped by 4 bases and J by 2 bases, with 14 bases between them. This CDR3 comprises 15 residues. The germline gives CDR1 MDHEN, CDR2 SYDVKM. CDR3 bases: TGTGCCAGCAGTTCGCCGACAGGCGGAAACACTGAAGCTTTCTTT. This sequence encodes CASSSPTGGNTEAFF.

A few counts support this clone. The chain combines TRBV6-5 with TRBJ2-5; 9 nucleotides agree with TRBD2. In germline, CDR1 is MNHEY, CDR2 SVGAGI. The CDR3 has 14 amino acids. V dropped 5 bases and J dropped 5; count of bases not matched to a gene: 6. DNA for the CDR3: TGTGCCAGCAGTGATAGCGGGAGTGGTGAGACCCAGTACTTC. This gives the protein CASSDSGSGETQYF.

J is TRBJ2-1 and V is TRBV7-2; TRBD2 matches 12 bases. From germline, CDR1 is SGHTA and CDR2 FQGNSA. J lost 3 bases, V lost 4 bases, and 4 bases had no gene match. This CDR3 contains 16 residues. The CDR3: CASSSTSGSFYNEQFF. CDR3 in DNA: TGTGCCAGCAGCTCGACTAGCGGGAGTTTCTACAATGAGCAGTTCTTC.

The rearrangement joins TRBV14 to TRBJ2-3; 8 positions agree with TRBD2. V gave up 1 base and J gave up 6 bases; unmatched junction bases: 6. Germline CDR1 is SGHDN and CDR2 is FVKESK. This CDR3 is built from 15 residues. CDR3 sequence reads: CASSQVSGGVDTQYF. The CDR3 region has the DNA TGTGCCAGCAGCCAAGTTTCGGGAGGGGTCGATACGCAGTATTTT.

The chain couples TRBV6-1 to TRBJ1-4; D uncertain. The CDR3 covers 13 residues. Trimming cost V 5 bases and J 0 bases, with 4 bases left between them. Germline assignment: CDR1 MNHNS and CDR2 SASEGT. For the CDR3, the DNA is TGTGCCAGCAGTCTAACAACTAATGAAAAACTGTTTTTT. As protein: CASSLTTNEKLFF.

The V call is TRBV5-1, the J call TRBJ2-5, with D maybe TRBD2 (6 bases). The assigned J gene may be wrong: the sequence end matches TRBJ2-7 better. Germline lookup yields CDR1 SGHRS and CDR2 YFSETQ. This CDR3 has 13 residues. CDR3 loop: CASSVTSSSEQYF. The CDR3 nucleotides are TGCGCCAGCAGCGTTACTAGCTCGTCCGAGCAGTACTTC.

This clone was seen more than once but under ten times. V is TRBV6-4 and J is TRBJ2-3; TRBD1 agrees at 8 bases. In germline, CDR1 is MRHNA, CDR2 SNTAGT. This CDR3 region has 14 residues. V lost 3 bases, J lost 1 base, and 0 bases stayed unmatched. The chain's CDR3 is CASSEGQGTDTQYF. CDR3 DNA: TGTGCCAGCAGTGAGGGACAGGGCACAGATACGCAGTATTTT.

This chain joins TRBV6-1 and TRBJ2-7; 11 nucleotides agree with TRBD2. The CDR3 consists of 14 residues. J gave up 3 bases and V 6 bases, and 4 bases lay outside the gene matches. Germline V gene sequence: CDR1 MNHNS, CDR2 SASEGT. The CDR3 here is CASRMTSGDYEQYF. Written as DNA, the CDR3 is TGTGCCAGCAGGATGACTAGCGGGGACTACGAGCAGTACTTC.

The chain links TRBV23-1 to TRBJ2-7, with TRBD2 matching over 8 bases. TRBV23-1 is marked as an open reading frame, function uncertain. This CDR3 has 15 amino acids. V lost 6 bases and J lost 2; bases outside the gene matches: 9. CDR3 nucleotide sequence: TGCGCCAGCAGCCCCTGCGGGAGGCCCACCTACGAGCAGTACTTC. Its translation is CASSPCGRPTYEQYF.

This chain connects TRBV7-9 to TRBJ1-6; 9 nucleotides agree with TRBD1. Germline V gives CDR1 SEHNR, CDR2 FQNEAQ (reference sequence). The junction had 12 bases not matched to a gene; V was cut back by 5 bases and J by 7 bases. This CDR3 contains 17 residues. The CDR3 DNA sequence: TGTGCCAGCAGCCACACAGGGGGCGGAGGGAGGAATTCACCCCTCCACTTT. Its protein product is CASSHTGGGGRNSPLHF. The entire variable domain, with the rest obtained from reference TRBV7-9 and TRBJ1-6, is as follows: DTGVSQNPRHKITKRGQNVTFRCDPISEHNRLYWYRQTLGQGPEFLTYFQNEAQLEKSRLLSDRFSAERPKGSFSTLEIQRTEQGDSAMYLCASSHTGGGGRNSPLHFGNGTRLTVT.

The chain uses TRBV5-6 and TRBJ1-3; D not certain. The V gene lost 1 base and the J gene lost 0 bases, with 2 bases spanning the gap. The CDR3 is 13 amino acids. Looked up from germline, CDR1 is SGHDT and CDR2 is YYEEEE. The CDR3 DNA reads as TGTGCCAGCAGCTTGCTCTCTGGAAACACCATATATTTT. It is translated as CASSLLSGNTIYF.

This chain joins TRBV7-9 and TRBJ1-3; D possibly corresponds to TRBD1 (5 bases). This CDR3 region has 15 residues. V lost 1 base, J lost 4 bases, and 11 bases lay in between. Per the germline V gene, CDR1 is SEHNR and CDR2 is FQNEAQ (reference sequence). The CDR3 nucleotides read TGTGCCAGCAGCTTAGGGGGTCAGGGCGGAAACACCATATATTTT. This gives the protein CASSLGGQGGNTIYF.

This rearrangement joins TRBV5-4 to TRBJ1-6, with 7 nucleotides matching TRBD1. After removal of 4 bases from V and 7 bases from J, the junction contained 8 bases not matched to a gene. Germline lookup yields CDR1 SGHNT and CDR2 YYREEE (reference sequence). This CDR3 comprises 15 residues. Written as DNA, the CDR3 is TGTGCCAGCAGCGATATGGGACAGAGGAATTCACCCCTCCACTTT. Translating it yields CASSDMGQRNSPLHF.

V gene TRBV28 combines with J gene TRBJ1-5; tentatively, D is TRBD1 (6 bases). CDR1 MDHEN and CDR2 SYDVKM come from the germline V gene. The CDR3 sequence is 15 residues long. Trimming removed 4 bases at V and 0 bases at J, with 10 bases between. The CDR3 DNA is TGTGCCAGCAGTTCGCACAGGGTTAGCAATCAGCCCCAGCATTTT. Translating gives CASSSHRVSNQPQHF.

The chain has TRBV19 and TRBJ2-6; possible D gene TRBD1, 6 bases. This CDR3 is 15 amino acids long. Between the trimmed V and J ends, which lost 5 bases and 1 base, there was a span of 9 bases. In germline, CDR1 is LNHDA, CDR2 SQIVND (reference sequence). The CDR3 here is CASSLDRSGANVLTF. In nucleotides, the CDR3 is TGTGCCAGTAGTCTCGACAGGTCTGGGGCCAACGTCCTGACTTTC.

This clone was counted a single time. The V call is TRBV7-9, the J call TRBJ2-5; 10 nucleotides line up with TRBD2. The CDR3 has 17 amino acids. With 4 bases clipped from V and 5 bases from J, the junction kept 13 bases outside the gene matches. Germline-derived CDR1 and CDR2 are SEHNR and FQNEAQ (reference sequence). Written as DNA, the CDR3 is TGTGCCAGCAGCTCCCCCACGGTTAGCGGGAGGAGGGAGACCCAGTACTTC. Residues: CASSSPTVSGRRETQYF.

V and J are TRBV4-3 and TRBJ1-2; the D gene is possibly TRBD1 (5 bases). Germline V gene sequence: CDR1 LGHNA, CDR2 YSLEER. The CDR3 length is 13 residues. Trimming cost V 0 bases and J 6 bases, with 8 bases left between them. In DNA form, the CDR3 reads TGCGCCAGCAGCCAAGATAACAGGAATGGCTACACCTTC. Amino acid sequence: CASSQDNRNGYTF.

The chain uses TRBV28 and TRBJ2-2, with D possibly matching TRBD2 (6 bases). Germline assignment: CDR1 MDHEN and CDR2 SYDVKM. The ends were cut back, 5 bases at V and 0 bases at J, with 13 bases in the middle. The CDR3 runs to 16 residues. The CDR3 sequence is CASSLPGGTNTGELFF. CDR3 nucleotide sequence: TGTGCCAGCAGTCTCCCGGGCGGGACGAACACCGGGGAGCTGTTTTTT.

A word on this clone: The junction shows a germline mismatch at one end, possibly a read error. The CDR3 DNA is TGTGTCAGCAGCTTGTCTCTAGGGGTCGGCTATGGCTACACCTTC. Translating gives CVSSLSLGVGYGYTF. The rearrangement joins TRBV5-6 to TRBJ1-2; TRBD1 is a possible D gene (5 bases). The germline gives CDR1 SGHDT, CDR2 YYEEEE. The CDR3 has 15 amino acids.